This T cell receptor beta chain came from a study of T cell repertoires in cytomegalovirus infection. Concerning this clonotype: The antigen remains unidentified. Compared with germline, one end of the junction differs, possibly owing to a read error.

TCRdb redid the calling of the reads with MiXCR, one entry per CDR3 protein. The table shows about 890,000 distinct CDR3 sequences, with roughly 30% occurring only once. The CDR3 loop spans 15 amino acids. Study conclusions and caveats: Cumulative frequency of public TCR beta families picked out carriers of CMV plus the relevant HLA.

The TCR originated in a human donor in good health (CMV status not recorded). Some clones in this sample may be carry-over from other donors' samples. The sequenced sample was cultured CD8+ T cells from PBMCs, obtained from culture after CMV antigen stimulation. The chain joins TRBV12-3 or TRBV12-4 to TRBJ2-5; maybe TRBD2 (6 bases). CDR3 protein: CSSTAGPLFQETQYF. The CDR3 DNA reads TGTTCCAGCACCGCGGGACCTCTCTTCCAAGAGACCCAGTACTTC.